Presented here are 10 T cell receptor beta chains from one specimen sequenced in a study of T cell responses to AZD1222 COVID-19 vaccine. Profiled with immunoSEQ multiplex PCR; TCRdb holds only in-frame clones, not every one. In the table there are 150,000 to 190,000 clones, 87% of which are singletons. Sequences were derived from peripheral blood, sampled 28 days after the second AZD1222 dose. The receptor source for this set is an adult who received the AZD1222 COVID-19 vaccine.

V gene TRBV6-2 or TRBV6-3 combines with J gene TRBJ2-2; D is unclear. CDR1 MNHEY and CDR2 SVGEGT come from the germline V gene. The CDR3 length is 15 residues. The ends were cut back, 0 bases at V and 1 base at J, with 6 bases in the middle. CDR3 amino acids: CASSYSQVNTGELFF. The DNA for the CDR3 is TGTGCCAGCAGTTACTCCCAGGTGAACACCGGGGAGCTGTTTTTT.

The chain couples TRBV7-2 to TRBJ2-7, with TRBD1 identical over 9 bases. Germline CDR1 is SGHTA and CDR2 is FQGNSA. Trimming removed 6 bases from V and 11 bases from J; junction bases left unmatched: 14. This CDR3 is built from 14 residues. Here the CDR3 reads CASSYGTGSEKKYF. DNA for the CDR3: TGTGCCAGCAGTTACGGGACAGGGAGTGAGAAGAAGTACTTC.

V usage is TRBV25-1 and J usage is TRBJ2-7; 11 nucleotides line up with TRBD2. The CDR3 is 14 amino acids. The germline V gene encodes CDR1 MGHDK and CDR2 SYGVNS. After removal of 3 bases from V and 6 bases from J, the junction contained 4 bases not matched to a gene. DNA of the CDR3: TGTGCCAGCAGTGATAGCGGGAGGGCCTTCGAGCAGTACTTC. It yields the protein CASSDSGRAFEQYF.

The chain employs TRBV10-2 and TRBJ2-7; no reliable D call. CDR3 length: 11 amino acids. V was trimmed by 7 bases and J by 7 bases, leaving 11 bases between them. CDR1 WSHSY and CDR2 SAAADI come from the germline V gene. CDR3: CASTNSWEQYF. CDR3 nucleotides: TGCGCCAGCACCAACTCCTGGGAGCAGTACTTC.

The J gene is TRBJ2-7, the V gene TRBV19, with D perhaps TRBD2 (5 bases). V lost 3 bases and J lost 3, with 12 bases in between. CDR3 size: 14 residues. In germline, CDR1 is LNHDA, CDR2 SQIVND (reference sequence). CDR3 residues: CASSMKPGYYEQYF. The CDR3 DNA sequence: TGTGCCAGTAGTATGAAACCGGGGTACTACGAGCAGTACTTC.

The rearrangement joins TRBV5-4 to TRBJ2-1, with 8 bases matching TRBD2. CDR1 and CDR2 (germline): SGHNT, YYREEE (reference sequence). The CDR3 loop spans 15 amino acids. J gave up 5 bases and V 4 bases, and 8 bases lay outside the gene matches. The CDR3 DNA follows: TGTGCCAGCAGCGAGGGGACTAGAGGAAACAATGAGCAGTTCTTC. The encoded protein is CASSEGTRGNNEQFF.

The chain is built from TRBV7-2 and TRBJ2-1, with 8 bases identical to TRBD2. This CDR3 has 15 residues. The V segment lost 5 bases and the J segment 0 bases; nucleotides outside the gene matches: 3. CDR1 SGHTA and CDR2 FQGNSA come from the germline V gene. The CDR3: CASSTSGGSYNEQFF. The CDR3 DNA reads TGTGCCAGCAGCACCAGCGGGGGCTCCTACAATGAGCAGTTCTTC.

The chain links TRBV14 to TRBJ1-3; no clear D. The V gene lost 2 bases and the J gene lost 5 bases, with 13 bases spanning the gap. CDR3 length: 15 residues. CDR1 is SGHDN and CDR2 is FVKESK in the germline V gene. CDR3 bases: TGTGCCAGCAGCCAAAGAAACCCAGGAAGAAACACCATATATTTT. Its protein product is CASSQRNPGRNTIYF.

This chain connects TRBV6-6 to TRBJ1-3; D gene ambiguous. V lost 0 bases and J lost 4, with 13 bases in between. Germline V lookup: CDR1 MNHNY, CDR2 SVGAGI (reference sequence). This CDR3 has 16 amino acids. The CDR3 spells CASSYSPPRTGNTIYF. CDR3 DNA sequence: TGTGCCAGCAGTTACTCTCCCCCCAGGACGGGAAACACCATATATTTT.

J is TRBJ1-5 and V is TRBV28, with TRBD1 as a possible D gene (5 bases). The germline V and J ends were trimmed by 6 bases and 6 bases, with 12 bases remaining between them. CDR3 size: 13 residues. In germline, CDR1 is MDHEN, CDR2 SYDVKM. The CDR3 loop reads CASSSGSTQPQHF. Written as DNA, the CDR3 is TGTGCCAGCAGCTCAGGGTCTACTCAGCCCCAGCATTTT.